The 10 T cell receptor beta chains presented below share a single source sample, sequenced in a study of blood T cell repertoires in COVID-19. TCRdb's table, derived via immunoSEQ multiplex PCR, lists solely in-frame clones and lacks some. The sample includes some 240,000 clones, around 84% of them seen just once. Sequenced input: peripheral blood. The receptors were gathered from a man between 50 and 59 years old with active or convalescent COVID-19.

V is TRBV9 and J is TRBJ1-6, with 8 bases identical to TRBD1. Germline loops: CDR1 SGDLS, CDR2 YYNGEE. The trim removed 0 bases at V and 7 bases at J, leaving 0 bases unmatched. This CDR3 spans 14 amino acids. CDR3 sequence reads: CASSVDRGNSPLHF. CDR3 nucleotides: TGTGCCAGCAGCGTAGACAGGGGGAATTCACCCCTCCACTTT.

CDR3 coding DNA: TGTGCCAGCTCACTGAACTATGGTAGTAGCCGCGAGCAGTACTTC. This gives the protein CASSLNYGSSREQYF. The chain carries TRBV18 and TRBJ2-7; no reliable D call. With 4 bases removed from V and 6 bases from J, the gap between germline ends came to 19 bases. Germline values: CDR1 KGHSH, CDR2 LQKENI. The CDR3 has 15 amino acids. The whole variable domain, filled in from reference TRBV18 and TRBJ2-7, reads NAGVMQNPRHLVRRRGQEARLRCSPMKGHSHVYWYRQLPEEGLKFMVYLQKENIIDESGMPKERFSAEFPKEGPSILRIQQVVRGDSAAYFCASSLNYGSSREQYFGPGTRLTVT.

This sequence joins TRBV12-2 and TRBJ2-5; whether TRBD1, the table's D call, matches the DNA was not checked. TRBV12-2 is described as a pseudogene. CDR3 length: 16 amino acids. DNA of the CDR3: TGTGCAAGTCGCTACCGGGACAGGGGGAACCAAGAGACCCAGTACTTC. Protein: CASRYRDRGNQETQYF.

V gene TRBV28 combines with J gene TRBJ2-1; 11 nucleotides align to TRBD2. Trimming removed 7 bases from V and 5 bases from J; junction bases left unmatched: 7. CDR1 is MDHEN and CDR2 is SYDVKM in the germline V gene. The CDR3 consists of 15 residues. Here the CDR3 reads CASTHSGRADNEQFF. Written as DNA, the CDR3 is TGTGCCAGCACCCATAGCGGGAGGGCCGACAATGAGCAGTTCTTC.

The chain combines TRBV9 with TRBJ1-6; 10 positions match TRBD1. There are 19 residues in the CDR3. J gave up 7 bases and V 4 bases, and 17 bases lay outside the gene matches. Germline V gene data show CDR1 as SGDLS and CDR2 as YYNGEE. This CDR3 reads CASSHRDRGPSARNSPLHF. As DNA, the CDR3 is TGTGCCAGCAGCCACCGGGACAGGGGACCCTCGGCGCGGAATTCACCCCTCCACTTT.

The chain has TRBV3-1 (or the pseudogene TRBV3-2) and TRBJ2-3; 14 bases are shared with TRBD2. From germline, CDR1 is LGHDT and CDR2 YNNKEL (reference sequence). V was clipped by 4 bases and J by 1 base; unmatched bases: 13. CDR3 length: 20 amino acids. As DNA, the CDR3 is TGTGCCAGCAGCCTCGGACTAGCGGGGGGCCATCCTGGTGGCACAGATACGCAGTATTTT. Protein product: CASSLGLAGGHPGGTDTQYF.

V gene TRBV28 combines with J gene TRBJ1-1, with unresolved D. V lost 8 bases to trimming and J lost 5 bases, with 15 bases between them. This CDR3 is 13 amino acids long. Germline V gives CDR1 MDHEN, CDR2 SYDVKM. CDR3 sequence (DNA): TGTGCCAGCCCCTCGCGGGGAGGGACTGAAGCTTTCTTT. Translating it yields CASPSRGGTEAFF.

CDR3 bases: TGTGCCAGCAGGGGAGACAGGGTAGGGGAAAAACTGTTTTTT. This translates into CASRGDRVGEKLFF. The V call is TRBV28, the J call TRBJ1-4; 7 nucleotides agree with TRBD1. Trimming at V came to 6 bases and at J to 8 bases, leaving 9 bases not matched to a gene. CDR1 and CDR2 from the germline V gene are MDHEN and SYDVKM. The CDR3 has 14 residues.

The V gene is TRBV7-9, the J gene TRBJ2-5; no firm D call. V was cut by 3 bases and J by 2 bases, with 10 bases left in between. Germline V gene lookup returns CDR1 SEHNR and CDR2 FQNEAQ (reference sequence). The CDR3 is made up of 14 amino acids. In DNA, the CDR3 is TGTGCCAGCAGCTTCCTCGGGTTGCAAGAGACCCAGTACTTC. Its translation is CASSFLGLQETQYF.

V is TRBV7-8 and J is TRBJ2-7, with D tentatively TRBD1 (5 bases). CDR1 and CDR2 from the germline V gene are SGHVS and FQNEAQ. V gave up 0 bases and J gave up 4 bases, with 13 bases separating them. The CDR3 has 15 amino acids. The CDR3 DNA sequence: TGTGCCAGCAGCTTAGCAAGACAGACGAGGTACGAGCAGTACTTC. This encodes CASSLARQTRYEQYF.